This TCR beta chain is drawn from a study of blood T cells in healthy people across ages. Study as a whole: About one barcoded beta molecule was captured per two T cells (by template switching).

Study observations and caveats: The study lacked donor CMV status, which possibly confounded expanded clonotype changes.

PCR was performed a second time for about 7 to 11 cycles using a sample-barcoded 5' primer and a J-beta primer mix. Template switching added a 12-random-nucleotide identifier to every cDNA molecule. MiXCR, applied by TCRdb to the 5' RACE reads, yields one record per CDR3 protein. The repertoire has just under 750,000 distinct CDR3 sequences, 22% of them found once; the top ten carry 22%. Total RNA, at least 6 micrograms per sample, was extracted from PBMCs. Comment on this clonotype: The antigen remains undetermined.

CDR1 and CDR2 (germline): LNHDA, SQIVND (reference sequence). The CDR3 covers 17 residues. J gave up 6 bases and V 2 bases, and 9 bases lay outside the gene matches. The sample consisted of blood. V gene TRBV19 combines with J gene TRBJ2-4, with 11 bases lining up with TRBD1. The TCR was taken from a man in his 70s in good health. The CDR3 nucleotides are TGTGCCAGTAGTATATCAGGACAGGGGGCATCGGGAAACATTCAGTACTTC. Amino acid sequence: CASSISGQGASGNIQYF.